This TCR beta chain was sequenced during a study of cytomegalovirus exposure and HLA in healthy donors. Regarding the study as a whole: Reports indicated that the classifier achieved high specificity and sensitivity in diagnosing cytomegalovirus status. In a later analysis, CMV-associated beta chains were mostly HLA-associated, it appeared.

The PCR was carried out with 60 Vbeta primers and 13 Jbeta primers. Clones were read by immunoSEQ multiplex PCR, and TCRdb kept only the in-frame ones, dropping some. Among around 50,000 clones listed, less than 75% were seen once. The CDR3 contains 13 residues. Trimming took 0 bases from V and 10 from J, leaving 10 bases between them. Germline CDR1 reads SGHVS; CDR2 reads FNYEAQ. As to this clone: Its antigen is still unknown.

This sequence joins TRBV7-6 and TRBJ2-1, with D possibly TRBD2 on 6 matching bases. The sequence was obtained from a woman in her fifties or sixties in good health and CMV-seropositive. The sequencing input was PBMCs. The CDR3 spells CASSLAAGGEQFF. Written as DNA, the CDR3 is TGTGCCAGCAGCTTAGCGGCCGGGGGAGAGCAGTTCTTC.